This T cell receptor beta chain was found in a study of molecular identifiers for immune sequencing clone quantification. Overall study: With replicates, the RNA of about 21,000 or 97,000 naive CD8 cells was split five ways and four were sequenced. General study results and limits: Spiked Jurkat TCR RNA equal to one cell could reportedly be picked out among some 1 million naive cells.

V lost 5 bases and J 4 bases, leaving 6 bases between the germline ends. The germline gives CDR1 LNHDA, CDR2 SQIVND (reference sequence). The CDR3 runs 11 residues. Previously reported methods and listed TCR primers produced the bulk TCR libraries. One entry per CDR3 protein results from TCRdb running MiXCR on the PCR reads. The sample holds about 89,000 distinct CDR3 sequences, roughly 19% seen once. This clonotype came up many times. Its antigen is currently unknown. A CD8+CD4-CCR7+CD45RA+ gate was used to sort naive CD8 T cells. The V and J genes are TRBV19 and TRBJ2-7; D is tentatively TRBD1 or TRBD2 (5 bases each). Sequencing used naive CD8+ T cells from blood, with Jurkat cell RNA spiked in. As for subset: FACS-sorted CD8+CD4-CCR7+CD45RA+ naive T cells. The source is a human donor in good health. Some libraries in this study had Jurkat cell RNA spiked in. The DNA of the CDR3 is TGTGCCAGTAGTTGGGGGTACGAGCAGTACTTC. Translation gives CASSWGYEQYF.